This TCR beta chain was identified during a study of blood T cell repertoires in COVID-19. Participants had their cohort set by participant-reported clinical history. The method was immunoSEQ multiplex PCR; TCRdb's version includes in-frame clones alone and lacks a portion of them. Of approximately 200,000 clones in the sample, 80% to 90% were seen once. CDR1 and CDR2 (germline): SGHTA, FQGNSA. V was clipped by 4 bases and J by 0 bases, with 11 bases between them. This CDR3 contains 15 residues. J is TRBJ2-3 and V is TRBV7-2, with a tentative D call TRBD2 (6 bases). The sequenced sample was PBMCs or T cells enriched from blood (not recorded which). This TCR was recovered from a man aged 30-40 years who had recovered from COVID-19. The CDR3 region is CASSSLALSTDTQYF. CDR3 coding DNA: TGTGCCAGCAGCTCCCTAGCGCTGAGCACAGATACGCAGTATTTT.